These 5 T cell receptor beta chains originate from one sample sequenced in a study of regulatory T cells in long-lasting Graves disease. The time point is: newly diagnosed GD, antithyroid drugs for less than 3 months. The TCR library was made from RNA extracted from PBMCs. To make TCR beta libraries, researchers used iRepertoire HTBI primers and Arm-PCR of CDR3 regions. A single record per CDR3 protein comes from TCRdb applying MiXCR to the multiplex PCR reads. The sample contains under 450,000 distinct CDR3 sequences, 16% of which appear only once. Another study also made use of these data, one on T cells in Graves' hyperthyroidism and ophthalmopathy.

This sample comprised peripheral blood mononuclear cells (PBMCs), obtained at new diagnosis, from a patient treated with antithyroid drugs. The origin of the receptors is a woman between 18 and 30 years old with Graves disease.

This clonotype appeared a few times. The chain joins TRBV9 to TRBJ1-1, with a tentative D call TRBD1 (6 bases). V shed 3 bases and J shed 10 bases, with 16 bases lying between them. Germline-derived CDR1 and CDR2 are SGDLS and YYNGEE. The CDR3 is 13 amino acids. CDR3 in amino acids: CASSESPGHGAFF. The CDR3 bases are TGTGCCAGCAGCGAGTCCCCGGGACACGGAGCTTTCTTT.

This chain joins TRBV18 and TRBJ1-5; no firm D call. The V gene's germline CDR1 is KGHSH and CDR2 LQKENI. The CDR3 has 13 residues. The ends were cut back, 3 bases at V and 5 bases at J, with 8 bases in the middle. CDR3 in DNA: TGTGCCAGCTCACCCTACAGCGATCAGCCCCAGCATTTT. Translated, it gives CASSPYSDQPQHF.

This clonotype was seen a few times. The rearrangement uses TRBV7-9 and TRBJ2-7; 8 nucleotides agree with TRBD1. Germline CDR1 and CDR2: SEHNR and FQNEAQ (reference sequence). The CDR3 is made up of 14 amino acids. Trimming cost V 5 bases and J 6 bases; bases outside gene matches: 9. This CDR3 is CASSLSGTGSEQYF. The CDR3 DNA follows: TGTGCCAGCAGCCTCTCCGGGACAGGATCCGAGCAGTACTTC.

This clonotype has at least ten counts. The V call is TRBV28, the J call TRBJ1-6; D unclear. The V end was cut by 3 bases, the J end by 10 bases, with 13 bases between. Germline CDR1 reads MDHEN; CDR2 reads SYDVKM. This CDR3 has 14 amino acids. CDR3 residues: CASSLGDEGSPLHF. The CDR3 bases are TGTGCCAGCAGTTTGGGCGACGAAGGATCACCCCTCCACTTT. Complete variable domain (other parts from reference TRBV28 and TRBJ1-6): DVKVTQSSRYLVKRTGEKVFLECVQDMDHENMFWYRQDPGLGLRLIYFSYDVKMKEKGDIPEGYSVSREKKERFSLILESASTNQTSMYLCASSLGDEGSPLHFGNGTRLTVT.

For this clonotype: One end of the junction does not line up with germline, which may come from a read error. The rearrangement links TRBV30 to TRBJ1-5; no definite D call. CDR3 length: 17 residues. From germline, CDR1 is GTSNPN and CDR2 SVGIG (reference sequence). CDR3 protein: CARSPAGTPYSNHPQHF. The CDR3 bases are TGTGCCCGAAGCCCCGCGGGCACACCCTATAGCAATCACCCCCAGCATTTT. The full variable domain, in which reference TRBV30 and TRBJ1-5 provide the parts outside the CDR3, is SQTIHQWPATLVQPVGSPLSLECTVEGTSNPNLYWYRQAAGRGLQLLFYSVGIGQISSEVPQNLSASRPQDRQFILSSKKLLLSDSGFYLCARSPAGTPYSNHPQHFGDGTRLSIL.